The 9 T cell receptor beta chains below come from one sample, sequenced in a study of cytomegalovirus exposure and HLA in healthy donors. Primers: 60 Vbeta forward and 13 Jbeta reverse. Data came from immunoSEQ multiplex PCR; TCRdb stores just in-frame clones and leaves some out. Of approximately 190,000 clones listed, 9.5% to 15% are singletons. Sample: PBMCs. All receptors derive from a man aged 50 to 59 in good health and CMV-seropositive.

The J gene is TRBJ2-2, the V gene TRBV7-6, with TRBD1 identical over 8 bases. The CDR3 is 16 amino acids. Germline lookup yields CDR1 SGHVS and CDR2 FNYEAQ. Trimming at V came to 5 bases and at J to 6 bases, leaving 11 bases not matched to a gene. This CDR3 reads CASSKDRGLGAGELFF. CDR3 nucleotides: TGTGCCAGCAGCAAAGACAGGGGTTTGGGCGCCGGGGAGCTGTTTTTT.

The sample holds a few counts of this clone. This chain joins TRBV6-1 and TRBJ1-4; 7 bases are a match to TRBD1. The CDR3 runs to 13 residues. V was clipped by 8 bases and J by 8 bases; unmatched bases: 8. Germline V lookup: CDR1 MNHNS, CDR2 SASEGT. The chain's CDR3 is CASLTGNKEKLFF. The CDR3 DNA reads as TGTGCCAGCTTGACAGGGAATAAAGAAAAACTGTTTTTT.

This clone was counted between two and nine times. This chain uses TRBV6-6 with TRBJ2-2, with 7 bases lining up with TRBD2. Germline CDR1 is MNHNY and CDR2 is SVGAGI (reference sequence). This CDR3 has 16 residues. The J segment lost 7 bases and the V segment lost 1 base, leaving 9 bases of the junction unmatched. CDR3 sequence reads: CASSYWGGFGDGELFF. CDR3 in DNA: TGTGCCAGCAGTTACTGGGGGGGATTCGGAGACGGGGAGCTGTTTTTT.

The chain links TRBV5-4 to TRBJ1-6; D gene ambiguous. The V end was cut by 0 bases, the J end by 8 bases, with 12 bases between. The CDR3 is 15 amino acids. The germline gives CDR1 SGHNT, CDR2 YYREEE (reference sequence). CDR3 region: CASSLVPSGDSPLHF. CDR3 DNA sequence: TGTGCCAGCAGCTTGGTGCCTTCAGGCGATTCACCCCTCCACTTT.

V usage is TRBV13 and J usage is TRBJ2-1; 7 bases map to TRBD2. Trimming cost V 0 bases and J 10 bases; bases outside gene matches: 0. The germline V gene encodes CDR1 PRHDT and CDR2 FYEKMQ (reference sequence). The CDR3 totals 12 residues. Written as DNA, the CDR3 is TGTGCCAGCAGCTTAGGACTAGCGGAGCAGTTCTTC. It codes for CASSLGLAEQFF.

The sample holds a few counts of this clone. This chain uses TRBV11-2 with TRBJ2-5; possible D gene TRBD2, 6 bases. The CDR3 consists of 15 residues. Germline V gene sequence: CDR1 SGHAT, CDR2 FQNNGV. V was trimmed by 2 bases and J by 2 bases, leaving 12 bases between them. The CDR3 spells CASSLYERVQETQYF. CDR3 DNA: TGTGCCAGCAGCTTATATGAGCGGGTGCAAGAGACCCAGTACTTC. Filled out from reference TRBV11-2 and TRBJ2-5, the complete variable domain reads EAGVAQSPRYKIIEKRQSVAFWCNPISGHATLYWYQQILGQGPKLLIQFQNNGVVDDSQLPKDRFSAERLKGVDSTLKIQPAKLEDSAVYLCASSLYERVQETQYFGPGTRLLVL.

This clone has only a few counts. The rearrangement joins TRBV11-3 to TRBJ2-2; TRBD2 agrees at 14 bases. After removal of 6 bases from V and 3 bases from J, the junction contained 12 bases not matched to a gene. The germline V gene encodes CDR1 SGHNT and CDR2 YENEEA. The CDR3 is made up of 19 amino acids. The CDR3: CASRVGTSGGQYYTGELFF. Written as DNA, the CDR3 is TGTGCCAGCAGAGTCGGGACTAGCGGGGGCCAATATTACACCGGGGAGCTGTTTTTT.

As DNA, the CDR3 is TGTGCCAGCAGTTCCACCCGACAGGGAAGGAATTCACCCCTCCACTTT. This translates into CASSSTRQGRNSPLHF. The J gene is TRBJ1-6, the V gene TRBV28; TRBD1 aligns across 7 bases. The CDR3 has 16 residues. CDR1 MDHEN and CDR2 SYDVKM come from the germline V gene. The J segment lost 7 bases and the V segment lost 4 bases, leaving 10 bases of the junction unmatched.

This clone was detected only a few times. V gene TRBV4-3 combines with J gene TRBJ2-2; 10 bases agree with TRBD2. J lost 6 bases, V lost 3 bases, and 7 bases had no gene match. The germline CDR1 and CDR2 sequences are LGHNA and YSLEER. The CDR3 consists of 16 residues. CDR3 residues: CASSQTAGGPPGELFF. For the CDR3, the DNA is TGCGCCAGCAGCCAGACAGCGGGGGGGCCGCCCGGGGAGCTGTTTTTT.